This T cell receptor beta chain derives from a study of blood T cell repertoires in COVID-19. Study-level background: The United States, Italy and Spain provided the acute and convalescent COVID-19 samples. Sample material is recorded as cDNA or gDNA derived from T cells, B-cell-depleted T cells, or PBMCs.

This clone was observed once. Per germline, CDR1 MNHEY and CDR2 SVGAGI. With 5 bases clipped from V and 7 bases from J, the junction kept 7 bases outside the gene matches. This CDR3 comprises 13 residues. Under the authors' procedure: Cell counts per sample came from amplifying reference gene primers. Profiling relied on immunoSEQ multiplex PCR, and the TCRdb table lists in-frame clones only, not all of them. The DNA gave D and trimming, while V, J and clone size come from that table. Here the sample spans roughly 250,000 clones, 75% to 90% being singletons. The gene calls are TRBV6-5 and TRBJ1-2, with 7 bases that match TRBD1. The sample comprised peripheral blood. The clonotype was recovered from a man aged 55 to 70 who had recovered from COVID-19. The CDR3 sequence is CASSRGLGSGYTF. CDR3 DNA: TGTGCCAGCAGTAGGGGGCTGGGAAGTGGCTACACCTTC.